What follows are 26 T cell receptor beta chains derived from one specimen sequenced in a study of blood T cells in healthy people across ages. A J-beta primer mix and a sample-barcoded 5' primer were used in a second PCR of roughly 7 to 12 cycles. TCRdb called the 5' RACE reads again in MiXCR, with one record for every CDR3 protein. In the table there are about 720,000 distinct CDR3 sequences, 20% to 25% of which are singletons. These records were also assigned to another study, of T cells of mothers and their children.

Sequences were obtained from blood. The receptors shown here come from a boy aged 5-17 years in good health.

The chain recombines TRBV4-3 with TRBJ1-4; 8 nucleotides line up with TRBD1. Germline loops: CDR1 LGHNA, CDR2 YSLEER. CDR3 length: 15 amino acids. After removal of 6 bases from V and 7 bases from J, the junction contained 10 bases not matched to a gene. The CDR3 reads CASRDREHPGEKLFF. Here the CDR3 DNA reads TGCGCCAGCAGGGACAGGGAGCATCCGGGTGAAAAACTGTTTTTT.

This rearrangement joins TRBV20-1 to TRBJ2-1, with 7 bases fitting TRBD2. CDR1 and CDR2 (germline): DFQATT, SNEGSKA (reference sequence). Trimming took 6 bases from V and 4 from J; bases not matched to a gene: 3. The CDR3 is 12 amino acids. CDR3 residues: CSAWGGYNEQFF. The CDR3 nucleotides read TGCAGTGCGTGGGGGGGTTACAATGAGCAGTTCTTC.

This clonotype was seen more than once but under ten times. The chain recombines TRBV30 with TRBJ1-3, with 7 bases identical to TRBD1. J lost 4 bases, V lost 3 bases, and 9 bases had no gene match. CDR1 GTSNPN and CDR2 SVGIG come from the germline V gene (reference sequence). This CDR3 contains 15 residues. CDR3 protein: CAWRTTGTLGNTIYF. CDR3 bases: TGTGCCTGGAGAACGACAGGGACCTTAGGAAACACCATATATTTT.

This clonotype was seen a handful of times. V is TRBV28 and J is TRBJ2-7; TRBD1 matches at 12 bases. Germline assignment: CDR1 MDHEN and CDR2 SYDVKM. Losses at the gene ends were 7 bases for V and 2 bases for J; bases not matched to a gene: 3. The CDR3 sequence is 14 residues long. Written as DNA, the CDR3 is TGTGCCAGCATTGGGGACAGGGGGCCCTACGAGCAGTACTTC. This encodes CASIGDRGPYEQYF.

This clonotype came up many times. The chain is built from TRBV7-2 and TRBJ2-5, with 7 bases aligning to TRBD2. CDR3 length: 14 amino acids. Germline V gene lookup returns CDR1 SGHTA and CDR2 FQGNSA. V lost 4 bases and J lost 3; bases outside the gene matches: 5. The CDR3 coding sequence is TGTGCCAGCAGCTCACTCCTAGCGGAAGAGACCCAGTACTTC. Protein sequence: CASSSLLAEETQYF. The full variable domain, in which reference TRBV7-2 and TRBJ2-5 provide the parts outside the CDR3, is GAGVSQSPSNKVTEKGKDVELRCDPISGHTALYWYRQSLGQGLEFLIYFQGNSAPDKSGLPSDRFSAERTGGSVSTLTIQRTQQEDSAVYLCASSSLLAEETQYFGPGTRLLVL.

This clonotype has only a few counts. The chain combines TRBV30 with TRBJ2-1, with D unclear. V was trimmed by 5 bases and J by 6 bases, leaving 5 bases between them. The CDR3 has 10 residues. Germline values: CDR1 GTSNPN, CDR2 SVGIG (reference sequence). The CDR3 DNA reads TGTGCCTGGGGACCCAATGAGCAGTTCTTC. It is translated as CAWGPNEQFF.

Notes on this clonotype: Its ends do not fully match the called genes, so a read error is possible. The chain uses TRBV25-1 and TRBJ2-1; 11 positions agree with TRBD1. Germline-derived CDR1 and CDR2 are MGHDK and SYGVNS. The CDR3 totals 15 residues. The CDR3 bases are TGTGCCAGCAGTGTTGCCGGGACAGGGGGGCCGGGGCGGATCTTC. This encodes CASSVAGTGGPGRIF.

The sample holds a few counts of this clonotype. V gene TRBV4-3 combines with J gene TRBJ2-7; a weak D match, TRBD1 (6 bases). CDR1 is LGHNA, CDR2 YSLEER, per germline. V gave up 0 bases and J gave up 3 bases, with 9 bases separating them. This CDR3 comprises 14 residues. The CDR3 protein is CASSQDLQGYEQYF. CDR3 DNA: TGCGCCAGCAGCCAAGATCTACAGGGCTACGAGCAGTACTTC.

The J gene is TRBJ1-2, the V gene TRBV4-1; the match to TRBD1 covers 7 bases. The CDR3 sequence is 14 residues long. Germline CDR1 and CDR2: MGHRA and YSYEKL. The trim removed 4 bases at V and 2 bases at J, leaving 4 bases unmatched. This CDR3 is CASSPATGNYGYTF. The DNA for the CDR3 is TGCGCCAGCAGCCCTGCGACAGGGAACTATGGCTACACCTTC.

The chain is built from TRBV13 and TRBJ2-3; TRBD2 aligns across 10 bases. CDR1 and CDR2 from the germline V gene are PRHDT and FYEKMQ (reference sequence). J was trimmed by 3 bases and V by 2 bases; bases with no gene match: 11. This CDR3 is 18 amino acids long. The CDR3 loop is CASSLLGLAGVNTDTQYF. CDR3 nucleotide sequence: TGTGCCAGCAGCTTATTAGGGCTAGCGGGAGTTAATACAGATACGCAGTATTTT. Filled out from reference TRBV13 and TRBJ2-3, the complete variable domain reads AAGVIQSPRHLIKEKRETATLKCYPIPRHDTVYWYQQGPGQDPQFLISFYEKMQSDKGSIPDRFSAQQFSDYHSELNMSSLELGDSALYFCASSLLGLAGVNTDTQYFGPGTRLTVL.

The genes are TRBV18 and TRBJ2-3; 11 nucleotides line up with TRBD1. Germline trimming cut 1 base from V and 4 bases from J; bases unmatched to any gene: 7. Germline CDR1 and CDR2: KGHSH and LQKENI. The CDR3 is 17 amino acids. This CDR3 is CASSPLGGTGGSDTQYF. The CDR3 DNA follows: TGTGCCAGCTCACCACTAGGCGGGACAGGGGGATCAGATACGCAGTATTTT.

The chain joins TRBV7-2 to TRBJ2-1, with TRBD2 matching over 10 bases. The germline V gene has CDR1 SGHTA and CDR2 FQGNSA. The CDR3 is 16 amino acids. V shed 0 bases, J shed 5 bases, and the junction held 4 bases outside the gene matches. The CDR3 loop reads CASSLAGLAADNEQFF. The CDR3 DNA reads as TGTGCCAGCAGCTTAGCCGGACTAGCGGCTGACAATGAGCAGTTCTTC. The variable domain in full, completed from reference TRBV7-2 and TRBJ2-1, reads GAGVSQSPSNKVTEKGKDVELRCDPISGHTALYWYRQSLGQGLEFLIYFQGNSAPDKSGLPSDRFSAERTGGSVSTLTIQRTQQEDSAVYLCASSLAGLAADNEQFFGPGTRLTVL.

This clonotype turned up a few times. The rearrangement links TRBV29-1 to TRBJ1-2; D perhaps matches TRBD1 (6 bases). CDR1 is SQVTM and CDR2 is ANQGSEA in the germline V gene. V lost 4 bases and J 0 bases, leaving 12 bases between the germline ends. CDR3 size: 14 residues. For the CDR3, the DNA is TGCAGCGTTGGTGGACAGCCAACTAACTATGGCTACACCTTC. Its translation is CSVGGQPTNYGYTF. The full variable domain, with the rest looked up from reference TRBV29-1 and TRBJ1-2, is SAVISQKPSRDICQRGTSLTIQCQVDSQVTMMFWYRQQPGQSLTLIATANQGSEATYESGFVIDKFPISRPNLTFSTLTVSNMSPEDSSIYLCSVGGQPTNYGYTFGSGTRLTVV.

For this clonotype: This sequence may be a read error, since a much larger clone differs from it by one base. The CDR3 end shows no conserved phenylalanine or tryptophan, and so a read error is likely. The rearrangement joins TRBV9 to TRBJ2-5, with D possibly being TRBD1 (5 bases). With 0 bases removed from V and 5 bases from J, the gap between germline ends came to 5 bases. The CDR3 contains 12 residues. CDR1 and CDR2 (germline): SGDLS, YYNGEE. CDR3 sequence reads: CASSVEGETQYS. The DNA of the CDR3 is TGTGCCAGCAGCGTAGAGGGGGAGACCCAGTACTCC.

V and J are TRBV6-1 and TRBJ2-1; the D gene is possibly TRBD2 (6 bases). Germline CDR1 MNHNS, CDR2 SASEGT. This CDR3 region has 20 residues. Trimming pared 6 bases from V and 8 bases from J, leaving 35 bases between. CDR3 in amino acids: CASSDPDGPTGGKQGHEQFF. CDR3 sequence (DNA): TGTGCCAGCAGCGATCCGGACGGTCCAACTGGCGGGAAGCAGGGCCATGAGCAGTTCTTC.

This clonotype turned up a few times. The chain couples TRBV20-1 to TRBJ2-3, with D maybe TRBD1 (5 bases). From germline, CDR1 is DFQATT and CDR2 SNEGSKA (reference sequence). V was pared by 0 bases and J by 6 bases, with 16 bases between. CDR3 length: 15 amino acids. The CDR3 DNA sequence: TGCAGTGCTAGAGATCCGGGCAGGGCGAAGGATACGCAGTATTTT. Translation: CSARDPGRAKDTQYF.

This rearrangement joins TRBV29-1 to TRBJ2-1; TRBD1 or TRBD2 may be the D gene (6 bases each). With 5 bases removed from V and 8 bases from J, the gap between germline ends came to 10 bases. From germline, CDR1 is SQVTM and CDR2 ANQGSEA. The CDR3 runs 11 residues. CDR3 coding DNA: TGCAGCGTTAGGAGGGGGGATGAGCAGTTCTTC. It is translated as CSVRRGDEQFF.

This sequence joins TRBV19 and TRBJ2-5, with a possible D match to TRBD2 (5 bases). Trimming shortened V by 6 bases and J by 5 bases, and 13 bases separated the two germline ends. Germline-derived CDR1 and CDR2 are LNHDA and SQIVND (reference sequence). This CDR3 is 13 amino acids long. The CDR3 nucleotides are TGTGCCAGTAGAGTCCCGAGCGGCGAGACCCAGTACTTC. As protein: CASRVPSGETQYF.

This clonotype was counted between two and nine times. V and J are TRBV3-1 and TRBJ2-7, with 8 nucleotides matching TRBD2. The J segment lost 6 bases and the V segment lost 1 base, leaving 17 bases of the junction unmatched. The CDR3 totals 18 residues. CDR1 LGHDT and CDR2 YNNKEL come from the germline V gene (reference sequence). The CDR3 DNA follows: TGTGCCAGCAGCCAAGTAGGCGAACCGGGACTAGGGAAGGGCGAGCAGTACTTC. Amino acid sequence: CASSQVGEPGLGKGEQYF.

This clonotype has more than one count but fewer than ten. The rearrangement joins TRBV2 to TRBJ1-4; 9 bases are a match to TRBD1. The CDR3 is 15 amino acids. V shed 0 bases, J shed 8 bases, and the junction held 4 bases outside the gene matches. Germline V gene sequence: CDR1 SNHLY, CDR2 FYNNEI. The CDR3: CASSEAPGQGEKLFF. The CDR3 DNA reads TGTGCCAGCAGTGAAGCGCCGGGACAGGGAGAAAAACTGTTTTTT.

This clonotype was detected a few times. V gene TRBV11-1 combines with J gene TRBJ1-1; perhaps TRBD1 as D (5 bases). From germline, CDR1 is SGHAT and CDR2 FQDESV (reference sequence). CDR3 length: 15 amino acids. Trimming took off 5 bases at V and 2 bases at J, with 15 bases between the two ends. The CDR3 DNA reads as TGTGCCAGCAGCCCTAGGGGCGTTTTAAACACTGAAGCTTTCTTT. Amino acid sequence: CASSPRGVLNTEAFF.

The chain uses TRBV29-1 and TRBJ2-1, with TRBD2 matching 10 bases. J was trimmed by 6 bases and V by 6 bases; bases with no gene match: 32. Germline assignment: CDR1 SQVTM and CDR2 ANQGSEA. There are 22 residues in the CDR3. This CDR3 reads CSVVPSGRSGDTGVRGPNEQFF. As DNA, the CDR3 is TGCAGCGTCGTCCCTAGCGGGAGAAGTGGGGACACAGGGGTAAGGGGGCCCAATGAGCAGTTCTTC.

V usage is TRBV29-1 and J usage is TRBJ2-5; 10 nucleotides match TRBD2. Germline trimming cut 6 bases from V and 5 bases from J; bases unmatched to any gene: 3. This CDR3 region has 12 residues. Looked up from germline, CDR1 is SQVTM and CDR2 is ANQGSEA. The CDR3 DNA reads TGCAGCGTGGCTAGCGGGGGTGAGACCCAGTACTTC. Translated: CSVASGGETQYF.

The genes are TRBV29-1 and TRBJ2-7; the D gene is possibly TRBD2 (7 bases). V lost 7 bases and J lost 6, with 19 bases in between. CDR1 and CDR2 (germline): SQVTM, ANQGSEA. This CDR3 has 13 amino acids. The CDR3 loop is CSARKGGLVEQYF. The CDR3 nucleotides read TGCAGCGCCAGGAAGGGGGGGTTAGTCGAGCAGTACTTC.

This clonotype was seen only a few times. The chain combines TRBV20-1 with TRBJ2-7, with 9 positions matching TRBD2. With 2 bases clipped from V and 4 bases from J, the junction kept 3 bases outside the gene matches. The germline gives CDR1 DFQATT, CDR2 SNEGSKA (reference sequence). The CDR3 is made up of 13 amino acids. For the CDR3, the DNA is TGCAGTGCTAGATCGCTAGCGGGATACGAGCAGTACTTC. Amino acids: CSARSLAGYEQYF.

This rearrangement joins TRBV5-1 to TRBJ2-1, with a possible D match to TRBD1 (7 bases). The V end was cut by 6 bases, the J end by 5 bases, with 18 bases between. This CDR3 is 15 amino acids long. Germline-derived CDR1 and CDR2 are SGHRS and YFSETQ. CDR3 bases: TGCGCCAGCACTCCGCAGGGGGAGGTGGACAATGAGCAGTTCTTC. It specifies CASTPQGEVDNEQFF.